Listed here are 10 T cell receptor beta chains from one sample, sequenced in a study of blood T cell repertoires in COVID-19. TCRdb keeps only in-frame clones here, not all; method: immunoSEQ multiplex PCR. The sample consists of 250,000 to 300,000 clones, less than 90% of them appearing once. Sequences were obtained from peripheral blood. Receptor source: a man aged 55 to 69 who had recovered from COVID-19.

The chain combines TRBV19 with TRBJ2-6, with D possibly being TRBD2 (5 bases). Trimming stripped 3 bases from V and 2 bases from J, with 8 bases between. The CDR3 extends over 15 amino acids. Germline CDR1 and CDR2: LNHDA and SQIVND (reference sequence). The DNA for the CDR3 is TGTGCCAGTAGTATCGAGGGAACTGGGGCCAACGTCCTGACTTTC. Protein product: CASSIEGTGANVLTF.

The V gene is TRBV19, the J gene TRBJ2-1, with D hard to call. The germline V gene encodes CDR1 LNHDA and CDR2 SQIVND (reference sequence). This CDR3 spans 14 amino acids. Trimming removed 5 bases from V and 2 bases from J, with 10 bases in between. This CDR3 is CASSPMGAYNEQFF. CDR3 nucleotides: TGTGCCAGTAGTCCCATGGGCGCCTACAATGAGCAGTTCTTC.

This clone was counted once. The chain has TRBV2 and TRBJ1-2; 9 positions agree with TRBD1. With V trimmed by 7 bases and J by 6 bases, 9 bases remained unmatched. CDR1 and CDR2 (germline): SNHLY, FYNNEI. This CDR3 spans 14 amino acids. The CDR3 region is CASNMDRGDNGYTF. As DNA, the CDR3 is TGTGCCAGCAACATGGACAGGGGAGATAATGGCTACACCTTC.

The rearrangement joins TRBV9 to TRBJ2-6, with TRBD1 matching 12 bases. The germline gives CDR1 SGDLS, CDR2 YYNGEE. Losses at the gene ends were 3 bases for V and 0 bases for J; bases not matched to a gene: 4. The CDR3 is 18 residues long. The CDR3 sequence is CASSATGQGASGANVLTF. The CDR3 coding sequence is TGTGCCAGCAGCGCCACGGGACAGGGGGCCTCTGGGGCCAACGTCCTGACTTTC. Drawing the rest from reference TRBV9 and TRBJ2-6, the complete variable domain is DSGVTQTPKHLITATGQRVTLRCSPRSGDLSVYWYQQSLDQGLQFLIQYYNGEERAKGNILERFSAQQFPDLHSELNLSSLELGDSALYFCASSATGQGASGANVLTFGAGSRLTVL.

This clone has just one count. J is TRBJ2-5 and V is TRBV7-9; tentative D call: TRBD1 (5 bases). Germline-derived CDR1 and CDR2 are SEHNR and FQNEAQ (reference sequence). V lost 2 bases to trimming and J lost 4 bases, with 11 bases between them. The CDR3 covers 14 residues. CDR3 sequence: CASSLQGLGETQYF. Here the CDR3 DNA reads TGTGCCAGCAGCTTACAGGGTTTAGGAGAGACCCAGTACTTC.

The chain recombines TRBV6-4 with TRBJ1-1; D is undetermined. From germline, CDR1 is MRHNA and CDR2 SNTAGT. V lost 7 bases to trimming and J lost 4 bases, with 16 bases between them. There are 14 residues in the CDR3. CDR3 region: CASTETASGTEAFF. CDR3 DNA sequence: TGTGCCAGCACTGAGACGGCCTCGGGCACTGAAGCTTTCTTT.

CDR3 sequence: CAWRPTGGAYGYTF. The CDR3 nucleotides are TGTGCCTGGAGACCGACAGGGGGCGCCTATGGCTACACCTTC. This rearrangement joins TRBV30 to TRBJ1-2; TRBD1 matches 10 bases. CDR1 is GTSNPN, CDR2 SVGIG, per germline (reference sequence). The CDR3 spans 14 residues. V lost 3 bases and J lost 4; bases outside the gene matches: 5. The full variable domain, in which reference TRBV30 and TRBJ1-2 provide the parts outside the CDR3, is SQTIHQWPATLVQPVGSPLSLECTVEGTSNPNLYWYRQAAGRGLQLLFYSVGIGQISSEVPQNLSASRPQDRQFILSSKKLLLSDSGFYLCAWRPTGGAYGYTFGSGTRLTVV.

This clone was counted a few times. This chain connects TRBV29-1 to TRBJ1-6, with 8 bases fitting TRBD1. The CDR3 runs to 13 residues. V gave up 6 bases and J gave up 10 bases; unmatched junction bases: 8. Germline values: CDR1 SQVTM, CDR2 ANQGSEA. The CDR3 DNA reads TGCAGCGTGCTGACAGGGGTCGGGTCACCCCTCCACTTT. Translating gives CSVLTGVGSPLHF.

The chain couples TRBV7-2 to TRBJ2-3, with 9 nucleotides matching TRBD2. Per germline, CDR1 SGHTA and CDR2 FQGNSA. The CDR3 length is 13 residues. V was pared by 7 bases and J by 6 bases, with 5 bases of the junction left unmatched. As DNA, the CDR3 is TGTGCCAGCACCCTGGGACTAGCTGATACGCAGTATTTT. Residues: CASTLGLADTQYF.

The J gene is TRBJ2-1, the V gene TRBV6-5; perhaps TRBD1 as D (6 bases). Trimming took off 2 bases at V and 5 bases at J, with 7 bases between the two ends. The CDR3 is made up of 13 amino acids. The germline V gene has CDR1 MNHEY and CDR2 SVGAGI. CDR3 DNA: TGTGCCAGCAGTTACAAGGGGGACAATGAGCAGTTCTTC. Amino acids: CASSYKGDNEQFF.